The 21 T cell receptor beta chains below were found in one sample sequenced in a study of T cell changes during pregnancy in multiple sclerosis (dated by TCRdb to the late 2010s). To prepare the library, the immunoSEQ multiplex PCR assay was applied. TCRdb carries this immuneACCESS record with in-frame sequences only. Its versions omit some clonotypes, under half of them owing to an unresolved V gene in the studies checked, with the rest unexplained. The sample records tens of thousands of clones, approximately 90% of which are singletons. The top ten constitute 0.75% to 1% of the sample. This sample comprised CD4+ T cells from peripheral blood mononuclear cells, obtained after pregnancy. The receptors were gathered from a female donor with multiple sclerosis, enrolled in a pregnancy study.

V usage is TRBV5-6 and J usage is TRBJ2-7; TRBD1 might be the D (6 bases). The germline V and J ends were trimmed by 4 bases and 4 bases, with 9 bases remaining between them. The CDR3 runs 12 residues. Germline loops: CDR1 SGHDT, CDR2 YYEEEE. The CDR3 DNA sequence: TGTGCCAGCAGCCGGACAGTTTACGAGCAGTACTTC. The encoded protein is CASSRTVYEQYF. The full variable domain, completed using reference TRBV5-6 and TRBJ2-7, is DAGVTQSPTHLIKTRGQQVTLRCSPKSGHDTVSWYQQALGQGPQFIFQYYEEEERQRGNFPDRFSGHQFPNYSSELNVNALLLGDSALYLCASSRTVYEQYFGPGTRLTVT.

The V call is TRBV11-3, the J call TRBJ2-7, with D perhaps TRBD1 (5 bases). The CDR3 loop spans 13 amino acids. V was cut by 5 bases and J by 7 bases, with 15 bases left in between. Germline V CDR1 and CDR2: SGHNT, YENEEA. CDR3: CASSLNQGGEQYF. CDR3 sequence (DNA): TGTGCCAGCAGCCTCAATCAGGGCGGAGAGCAGTACTTC.

The chain carries TRBV5-1 and TRBJ1-1; tentatively, D is TRBD1 (6 bases). Trimming took 4 bases from V and 5 from J, leaving 24 bases between them. The germline gives CDR1 SGHRS, CDR2 YFSETQ. This CDR3 contains 17 residues. The CDR3 sequence: CASSRTRQGLIGTEAFF. The CDR3 DNA follows: TGCGCCAGCAGCCGGACCCGGCAGGGGCTGATTGGGACTGAAGCTTTCTTT.

The chain has TRBV5-5 and TRBJ1-2; 7 nucleotides agree with TRBD1. This CDR3 region has 16 residues. The ends lost 5 bases at V and 1 base at J; junction bases unmatched: 11. The germline gives CDR1 SGHKS, CDR2 YYEKEE (reference sequence). CDR3 protein: CASSRDSRRFNYGYTF. The DNA for the CDR3 is TGTGCCAGCAGTCGGGACAGCCGCCGATTTAACTATGGCTACACCTTC.

V gene TRBV7-2 combines with J gene TRBJ1-2; the match to TRBD1 covers 7 bases. This CDR3 has 13 residues. V dropped 4 bases and J dropped 9; count of bases not matched to a gene: 8. Germline CDR1 is SGHTA and CDR2 is FQGNSA. CDR3 residues: CASSSSGGSSYTF. The CDR3 DNA reads as TGTGCCAGCAGCTCCTCAGGGGGTAGTAGCTACACCTTC.

The chain employs TRBV15 and TRBJ1-5; 9 bases line up with TRBD1. The CDR3 spans 16 residues. Germline CDR1 reads LNHNV; CDR2 reads YYDKDF (reference sequence). V was pared by 1 base and J by 4 bases, with 5 bases of the junction left unmatched. The CDR3 sequence is CATSRGQGEGNQPQHF. DNA of the CDR3: TGTGCCACCAGCAGAGGACAGGGGGAAGGTAATCAGCCCCAGCATTTT.

The chain joins TRBV7-3 to TRBJ2-3; TRBD2 aligns across 7 bases. V lost 2 bases to trimming and J lost 4 bases; unmatched junction nucleotides: 12. Germline V gene lookup returns CDR1 SGHTA and CDR2 FQGTGA. The CDR3 is 17 residues long. The CDR3: CASSLPRAGRGPDTQYF. Here the CDR3 DNA reads TGTGCCAGCAGCTTACCCCGAGCGGGGAGGGGTCCAGATACGCAGTATTTT. The full variable domain, completed using reference TRBV7-3 and TRBJ2-3, is GAGVSQTPSNKVTEKGKYVELRCDPISGHTALYWYRQSLGQGPEFLIYFQGTGAADDSGLPNDRFFAVRPEGSVSTLKIQRTERGDSAVYLCASSLPRAGRGPDTQYFGPGTRLTVL.

This clone was seen more than once but under ten times. The chain uses TRBV5-1 and TRBJ2-3, with 12 bases lining up with TRBD2. The V gene end was trimmed by 1 base and the J gene end by 4 bases; junction bases not matched to a gene: 4. CDR1 is SGHRS and CDR2 is YFSETQ in the germline V gene. CDR3 length equals 16 residues. The CDR3 region has the DNA TGCGCCAGCAGCTTGACGTCTAGCGGGGGGGCAGATACGCAGTATTTT. Translation: CASSLTSSGGADTQYF.

The V gene is TRBV19, the J gene TRBJ1-5; D possibly corresponds to TRBD1 (5 bases). The V end was cut by 3 bases, the J end by 6 bases, with 12 bases between. Looked up from germline, CDR1 is LNHDA and CDR2 is SQIVND (reference sequence). This CDR3 has 14 amino acids. CDR3 nucleotide sequence: TGTGCCAGTAGTATCGGAAGGGGCAGTCAGCCCCAGCATTTT. Its translation: CASSIGRGSQPQHF.

This chain joins TRBV5-4 and TRBJ2-3; no reliable D call. The CDR3 has 15 residues. Germline values: CDR1 SGHNT, CDR2 YYREEE (reference sequence). The V end lost 0 bases, the J end lost 3 bases, and 11 bases lay between the germline ends. The CDR3 loop is CASSLDQRRTDTQYF. For the CDR3, the DNA is TGTGCCAGCAGCTTGGACCAGCGAAGAACAGATACGCAGTATTTT.

This rearrangement joins TRBV9 to TRBJ2-2; 8 bases match TRBD1. CDR3 length equals 14 residues. V lost 8 bases, J lost 3 bases, and 6 bases stayed unmatched. Germline V lookup: CDR1 SGDLS, CDR2 YYNGEE. In DNA, the CDR3 is TGTGCCAGTAGGACAGGGTGGGACACCGGGGAGCTGTTTTTT. It translates to CASRTGWDTGELFF.

The CDR3 spells CASSPTSSSGSPLHF. CDR3 nucleotide sequence: TGCGCCAGCAGCCCCACCTCATCATCGGGTTCACCCCTCCACTTT. The rearrangement uses TRBV5-1 and TRBJ1-6; D unresolved. The germline V and J ends were trimmed by 4 bases and 9 bases, with 17 bases remaining between them. Germline-derived CDR1 and CDR2 are SGHRS and YFSETQ. The CDR3 is 15 residues long.

This clone has a handful of counts. The chain has TRBV2 and TRBJ1-1, with D unclear. The CDR3 runs 14 residues. The germline V and J ends were trimmed by 2 bases and 1 base, with 8 bases remaining between them. Germline values: CDR1 SNHLY, CDR2 FYNNEI. CDR3 bases: TGTGCCAGCAGTGAATGGGGAGCGAACACTGAAGCTTTCTTT. This sequence encodes CASSEWGANTEAFF.

The chain is built from TRBV28 and TRBJ2-1, with 11 positions matching TRBD2. After removal of 10 bases from V and 8 bases from J, the junction contained 7 bases not matched to a gene. The CDR3 loop spans 13 amino acids. Germline V gives CDR1 MDHEN, CDR2 SYDVKM. The CDR3 loop reads CAIPGTSGDEQFF. CDR3 nucleotide sequence: TGTGCCATCCCCGGGACTAGCGGCGATGAGCAGTTCTTC. The full variable domain, rest sourced from reference TRBV28 and TRBJ2-1, is DVKVTQSSRYLVKRTGEKVFLECVQDMDHENMFWYRQDPGLGLRLIYFSYDVKMKEKGDIPEGYSVSREKKERFSLILESASTNQTSMYLCAIPGTSGDEQFFGPGTRLTVL.

The chain is built from TRBV4-1 and TRBJ2-3, with TRBD2 as a possible D gene (6 bases). The V end was cut by 2 bases, the J end by 3 bases, with 30 bases between. In germline, CDR1 is MGHRA, CDR2 YSYEKL. CDR3 length: 21 amino acids. The CDR3 protein is CASSQPGLATAPNPRTDTQYF. CDR3 sequence (DNA): TGCGCCAGCAGCCAACCTGGCCTAGCGACCGCCCCCAATCCTAGAACAGATACGCAGTATTTT.

V usage is TRBV5-1 and J usage is TRBJ1-1; possible D gene TRBD1, 5 bases. The CDR3 contains 14 residues. Germline V gene sequence: CDR1 SGHRS, CDR2 YFSETQ. Trimming took off 0 bases at V and 2 bases at J, with 8 bases between the two ends. Here the CDR3 reads CASSLETANTEAFF. CDR3 nucleotides: TGCGCCAGCAGCTTGGAGACAGCCAACACTGAAGCTTTCTTT.

The chain links TRBV30 to TRBJ2-1, with D possibly TRBD1 on 6 matching bases. The V gene lost 0 bases and the J gene lost 9 bases, with 12 bases spanning the gap. The CDR3 covers 13 residues. The V gene's germline CDR1 is GTSNPN and CDR2 SVGIG (reference sequence). CDR3 sequence: CAWSVNRVGEQFF. CDR3 nucleotides: TGTGCCTGGAGTGTAAACAGGGTTGGTGAGCAGTTCTTC.

As for this clone: The junction differs from germline at one of its ends, possibly a read error. The chain carries TRBV7-7 and TRBJ1-1; no clear D. Germline V gives CDR1 SSHAT, CDR2 FNYEAQ (reference sequence). This CDR3 comprises 13 residues. For the CDR3, the DNA is TGTGCTAGCAGCTTAGATCGGGGCACTGAAGCTTTCTTT. Its translation is CASSLDRGTEAFF.

This clone was recorded only once. The V call is TRBV7-9, the J call TRBJ1-1, with 9 bases matching TRBD1. The length of the CDR3 is 13 residues. In germline, CDR1 is SEHNR, CDR2 FQNEAQ (reference sequence). The V segment lost 2 bases and the J segment 12 bases; nucleotides outside the gene matches: 7. Here the CDR3 reads CASSLMGQGRSFF. In DNA form, the CDR3 reads TGTGCCAGCAGCTTAATGGGACAGGGTAGGTCTTTCTTT. The full variable domain, rest sourced from reference TRBV7-9 and TRBJ1-1, is DTGVSQNPRHKITKRGQNVTFRCDPISEHNRLYWYRQTLGQGPEFLTYFQNEAQLEKSRLLSDRFSAERPKGSFSTLEIQRTEQGDSAMYLCASSLMGQGRSFFGQGTRLTVV.

The DNA of the CDR3 is TGTGCCAGCAGCTTAGGAGGTAGCGGGTACAATGAGCAGTTCTTC. Its translation is CASSLGGSGYNEQFF. This chain links TRBV7-2 with TRBJ2-1; 7 nucleotides align to TRBD2. CDR3 length equals 15 residues. V shed 1 base and J 4 bases; nucleotides not matched to a gene: 4. CDR1 SGHTA and CDR2 FQGNSA come from the germline V gene.

The rearrangement joins TRBV27 to TRBJ2-1, with 8 bases lining up with TRBD1. The trim removed 6 bases at V and 2 bases at J, leaving 6 bases unmatched. This CDR3 contains 15 residues. Germline V lookup: CDR1 MNHEY, CDR2 SMNVEV (reference sequence). CDR3: CASRSRGHTYNEQFF. The CDR3 bases are TGTGCCAGCAGATCCAGGGGGCACACCTACAATGAGCAGTTCTTC.